This T cell receptor (beta chain) is drawn from a study of CD8 T cells in ankylosing spondylitis. Study-level results: There was reportedly significant enrichment of clones that were disease-linked in matched ankylosing spondylitis synovial fluid.

TCRdb fed the 5' RACE reads into MiXCR, producing one record per CDR3 protein. Here the sample spans 130,000 or so distinct CDR3 sequences, more than 9.5% being singletons. This clonotype was counted at least ten times. The target antigen is unknown. The CDR3 extends over 16 amino acids. CDR1 is SGHAT, CDR2 FQNNGV, per germline. Trimming removed 7 bases at V and 2 bases at J, with 19 bases between. This chain joins TRBV11-2 and TRBJ2-3, with D possibly TRBD2 on 7 matching bases. The sequence was obtained from a female donor with ankylosing spondylitis or in good health (not recorded which). The sample comprised blood, either unsorted or a sorted T cell fraction (not recorded which). CDR3 loop: CASTNGGLPNTDTQYF. The CDR3 nucleotides are TGTGCCAGCACCAACGGGGGGCTACCTAACACAGATACGCAGTATTTT.